The 9 T cell receptor beta chains in this list originate from one sample, sequenced in a study of tumor-infiltrating lymphocytes in primary liver carcinoma. Total RNA amounting to around 540 ng was the source from which TCR beta cDNA was made with a constant-region primer. Sequencing libraries for TCR beta derived from three nested multiplex PCR rounds that used slightly modified ARM-PCR. Primers for the first two PCR rounds were TRBV1-TRBV30 forward primers and a C-beta reverse primer (roughly 9 cycles per round). Via MiXCR, TCRdb re-called the multiplex PCR reads, giving one row per CDR3 protein. The data show tens of thousands of distinct CDR3 sequences, around 70% seen once. Investigators took RNA and DNA out together from 20-30 mg of unsorted bulk tissue. Sample: liver tumor tissue from sampling region 1. Regarding subset: tumor region T1, superior pole. The origin of the receptors is a man in his forties with primary liver carcinoma and hepatitis B virus infection.

For this clonotype: Its ends do not fully match the called genes, so a read error is possible. V usage is TRBV4-1 and J usage is TRBJ2-3, with 8 nucleotides matching TRBD2. Per germline, CDR1 MGHRA and CDR2 YSYEKL. The CDR3 is made up of 16 amino acids. CDR3 bases: TGCGCCATCAGCCTTCGACTAGCGCTATCCACAGGTACGCAGTATTTT. This codes for CAISLRLALSTGTQYF.

The chain has TRBV2 and TRBJ2-3; D unresolved. The CDR3 is 15 residues long. Germline CDR1 SNHLY, CDR2 FYNNEI. V was pared by 2 bases and J by 5 bases, with 14 bases between. This CDR3 is CASSELPSLGDTQYF. The CDR3 coding sequence is TGTGCCAGCAGTGAACTCCCGTCGTTGGGAGATACGCAGTATTTT.

This clonotype was seen repeatedly, ten times or more. V gene TRBV10-3 combines with J gene TRBJ2-3, with 7 bases fitting TRBD2. CDR3 length: 13 residues. Germline V CDR1 and CDR2: ENHRY, SYGVKD. V shed 11 bases, J shed 4 bases, and the junction held 9 bases outside the gene matches. CDR3 sequence: CAFAGAGADTQYF. CDR3 sequence (DNA): TGTGCCTTCGCGGGAGCTGGAGCAGATACGCAGTATTTT.

This clonotype was detected a few times. The chain combines TRBV7-2 with TRBJ2-7; maybe TRBD2 (6 bases). The germline gives CDR1 SGHTA, CDR2 FQGNSA. V gave up 5 bases and J gave up 7 bases, with 15 bases separating them. This CDR3 comprises 13 residues. DNA for the CDR3: TGTGCCAGCAGCCCCCAGAGGGCGGGGGAGCAGTACTTC. Protein: CASSPQRAGEQYF. Drawing the rest from reference TRBV7-2 and TRBJ2-7, the complete variable domain is GAGVSQSPSNKVTEKGKDVELRCDPISGHTALYWYRQSLGQGLEFLIYFQGNSAPDKSGLPSDRFSAERTGGSVSTLTIQRTQQEDSAVYLCASSPQRAGEQYFGPGTRLTVT.

This clonotype was observed at least ten times. The V and J genes are TRBV28 and TRBJ1-2, with D possibly matching TRBD1 (5 bases). CDR1 MDHEN and CDR2 SYDVKM come from the germline V gene. The CDR3 has 18 amino acids. V lost 3 bases and J lost 0, with 20 bases in between. The CDR3 DNA sequence: TGTGCCAGCAGTTTGGCGGGGGACCACCCTACTTCTAACTATGGCTACACCTTC. It encodes CASSLAGDHPTSNYGYTF.

The table lists this clonotype with a few counts. The rearrangement joins TRBV28 to TRBJ1-2; TRBD1 is a possible D gene (5 bases). Trimming left V 6 bases short and J 1 base short, with 12 bases between. This CDR3 is built from 14 residues. Germline-derived CDR1 and CDR2 are MDHEN and SYDVKM. The CDR3 region has the DNA TGTGCCAGCAGACGGGGCACCTATAACTATGGCTACACCTTC. Translated: CASRRGTYNYGYTF.

As regards this clonotype: An end of the junction does not agree with germline; a read error may underlie this. The chain is built from TRBV6-1 and TRBJ2-7; weak D call: TRBD2 (6 bases). CDR3 size: 14 residues. The germline V gene has CDR1 MNHNS and CDR2 SASEGT. CDR3 sequence (DNA): TGTGACAGCAAGGGCGCGGGATTACCCTACGAGCTGTACTTC. Translating gives CDSKGAGLPYELYF.

With respect to this clonotype: At one end the junction does not follow the germline gene, possibly because of a read error. This chain connects TRBV12-3 or TRBV12-4 to TRBJ2-2; no clear D. The CDR3 runs to 14 residues. The CDR3 region is CASRFEAYTGELFF. DNA for the CDR3: TGTGCCAGCCGTTTCGAAGCGTACACCGGGGAGCTGTTTTTT.

This clonotype was seen ten or more times. The V and J genes are TRBV28 and TRBJ2-3; 7 bases are a match to TRBD2. The V gene's germline CDR1 is MDHEN and CDR2 SYDVKM. The V segment lost 8 bases and the J segment 3 bases; nucleotides outside the gene matches: 5. The CDR3 extends over 13 amino acids. This chain's CDR3 is CASETSETDTQYF. The DNA for the CDR3 is TGTGCCAGCGAAACTAGCGAGACAGATACGCAGTATTTT.